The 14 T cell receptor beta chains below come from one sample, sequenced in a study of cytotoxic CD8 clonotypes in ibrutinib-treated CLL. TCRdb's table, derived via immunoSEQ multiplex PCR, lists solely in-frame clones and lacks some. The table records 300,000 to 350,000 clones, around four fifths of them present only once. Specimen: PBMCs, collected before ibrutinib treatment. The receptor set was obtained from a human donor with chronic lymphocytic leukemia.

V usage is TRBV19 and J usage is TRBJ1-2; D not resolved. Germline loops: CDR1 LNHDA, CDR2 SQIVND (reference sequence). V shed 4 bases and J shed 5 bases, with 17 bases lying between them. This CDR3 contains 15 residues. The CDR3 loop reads CASSNDGPAAYGYTF. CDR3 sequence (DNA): TGTGCCAGTAGTAATGACGGACCAGCGGCTTATGGCTACACCTTC.

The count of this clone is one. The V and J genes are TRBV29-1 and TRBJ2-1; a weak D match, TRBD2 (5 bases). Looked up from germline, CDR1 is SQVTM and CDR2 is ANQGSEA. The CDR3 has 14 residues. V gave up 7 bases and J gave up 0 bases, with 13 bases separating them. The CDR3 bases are TGCAGCGCCCCTTCTGGGAGCTCCTACAATGAGCAGTTCTTC. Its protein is CSAPSGSSYNEQFF.

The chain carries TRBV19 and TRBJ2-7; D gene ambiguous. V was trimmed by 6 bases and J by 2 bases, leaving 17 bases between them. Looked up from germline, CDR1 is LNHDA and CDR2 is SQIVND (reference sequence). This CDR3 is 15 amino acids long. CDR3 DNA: TGTGCCAGTAGCACCTCTCACGCCGCGACCTACGAGCAGTACTTC. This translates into CASSTSHAATYEQYF.

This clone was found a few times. This CDR3 is CASSSQGNYEQYF. The CDR3 DNA is TGCGCCAGCAGCTCACAGGGGAACTACGAGCAGTACTTC. The chain links TRBV5-1 to TRBJ2-7; 7 bases are a match to TRBD1. CDR1 is SGHRS and CDR2 is YFSETQ in the germline V gene. Trimming removed 3 bases from V and 3 bases from J; junction bases left unmatched: 3. The length of the CDR3 is 13 residues.

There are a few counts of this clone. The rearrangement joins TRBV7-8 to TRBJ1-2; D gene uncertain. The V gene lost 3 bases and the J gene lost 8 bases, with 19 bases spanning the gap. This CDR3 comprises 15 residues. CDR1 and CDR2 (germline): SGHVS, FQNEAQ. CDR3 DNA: TGTGCCAGCAGCTTTGAGCTATACGAAACATGGGGCTACACCTTC. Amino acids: CASSFELYETWGYTF.

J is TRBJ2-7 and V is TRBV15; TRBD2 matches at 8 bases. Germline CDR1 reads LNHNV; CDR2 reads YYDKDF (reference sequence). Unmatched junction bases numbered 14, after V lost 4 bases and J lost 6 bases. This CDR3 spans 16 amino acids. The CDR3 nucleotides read TGTGCCACCAGCAAAGTTAGCGGGATACTGAGCGGCGAGCAGTACTTC. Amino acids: CATSKVSGILSGEQYF.

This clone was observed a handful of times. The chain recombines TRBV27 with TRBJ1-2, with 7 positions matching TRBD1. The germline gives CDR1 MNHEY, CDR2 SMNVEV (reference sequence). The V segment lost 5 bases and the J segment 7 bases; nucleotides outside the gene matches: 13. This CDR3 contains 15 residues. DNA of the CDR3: TGTGCCAGCAGTCTAAGGGGACAGTCCCGGGGTGGCTACACCTTC. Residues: CASSLRGQSRGGYTF.

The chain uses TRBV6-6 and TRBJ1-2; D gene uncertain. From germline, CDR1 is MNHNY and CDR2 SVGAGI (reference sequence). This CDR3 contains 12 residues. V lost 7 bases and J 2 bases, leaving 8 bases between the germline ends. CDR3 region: CASKRENYGYTF. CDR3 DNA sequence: TGTGCCAGCAAAAGGGAAAACTATGGCTACACCTTC.

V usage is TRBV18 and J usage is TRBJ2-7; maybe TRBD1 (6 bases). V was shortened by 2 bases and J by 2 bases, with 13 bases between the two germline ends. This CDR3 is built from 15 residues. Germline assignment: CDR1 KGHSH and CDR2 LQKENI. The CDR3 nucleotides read TGTGCCAGCTCACCAGGGGGCCCGCGAACCTACGAGCAGTACTTC. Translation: CASSPGGPRTYEQYF.

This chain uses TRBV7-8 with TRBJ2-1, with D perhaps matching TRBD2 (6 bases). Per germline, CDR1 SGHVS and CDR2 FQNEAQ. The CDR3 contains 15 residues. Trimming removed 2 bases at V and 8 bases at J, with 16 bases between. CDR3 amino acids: CASSLNHGSGYEQFF. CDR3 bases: TGTGCCAGCAGCTTAAATCACGGGAGTGGGTATGAGCAGTTCTTC.

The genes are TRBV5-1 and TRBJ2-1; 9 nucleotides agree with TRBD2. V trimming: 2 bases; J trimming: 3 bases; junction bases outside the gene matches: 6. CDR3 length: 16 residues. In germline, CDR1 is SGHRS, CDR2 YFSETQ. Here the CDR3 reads CASSFRTSAIYNEQFF. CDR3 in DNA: TGCGCCAGCAGCTTTAGGACTAGCGCCATCTACAATGAGCAGTTCTTC.

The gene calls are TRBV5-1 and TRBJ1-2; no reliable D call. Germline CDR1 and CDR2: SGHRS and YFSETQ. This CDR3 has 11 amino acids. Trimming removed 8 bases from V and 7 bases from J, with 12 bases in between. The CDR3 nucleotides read TGCGCCAGAGACGGTTCTTTTGGCTACACCTTC. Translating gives CARDGSFGYTF.

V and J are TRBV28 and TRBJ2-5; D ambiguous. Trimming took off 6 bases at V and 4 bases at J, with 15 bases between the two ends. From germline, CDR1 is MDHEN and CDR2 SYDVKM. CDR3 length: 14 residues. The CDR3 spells CASRAALVGETQYF. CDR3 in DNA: TGTGCCAGCAGGGCTGCGCTAGTAGGAGAGACCCAGTACTTC.

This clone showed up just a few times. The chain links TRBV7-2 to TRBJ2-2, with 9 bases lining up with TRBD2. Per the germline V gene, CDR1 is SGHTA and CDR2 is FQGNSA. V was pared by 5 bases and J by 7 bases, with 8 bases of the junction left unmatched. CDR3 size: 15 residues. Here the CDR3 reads CASSRLADVGGELFF. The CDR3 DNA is TGTGCCAGCAGCCGACTAGCGGACGTGGGCGGGGAGCTGTTTTTT.